Each of the 24 T cell receptor beta chains below was sequenced from the same sample in a study of beta chain features in type 1 diabetes (dated by TCRdb to 2016 to 2018). The library was made by the immunoSEQ multiplex PCR assay. The entire isolated RNA was reverse transcribed using the High Capacity cDNA Reverse Transcription Kit, and thus expressed TCRB transcripts were sequenced. TCRdb's version of the immuneACCESS table is confined to in-frame rearrangements and falls short of the full clone set. An unresolved V gene accounts for under half of the shortfall where checked; the remainder is of unknown origin. Across this sample there are hundreds of thousands of clones, with about 16% seen only once. The ten largest clonotypes hold approximately 0.099% of the sample. The specimen sequenced was naive CD4+ T cells from blood. What this sample's cell subset or site label stands for: true naive CD4+ T cells. These receptors all stem from a man aged 18 to 30 in good health.

The chain combines TRBV6-4 with TRBJ1-2, with 7 bases matching TRBD1. The length of the CDR3 is 13 residues. Germline V gene lookup returns CDR1 MRHNA and CDR2 SNTAGT. V was clipped by 4 bases and J by 2 bases; unmatched bases: 1. The CDR3 sequence is CASSGDRNYGYTF. The CDR3 nucleotides are TGTGCCAGCAGTGGGGACAGAAACTATGGCTACACCTTC.

The chain combines TRBV18 with TRBJ1-1; 9 bases match TRBD1. The CDR3 extends over 17 amino acids. The germline gives CDR1 KGHSH, CDR2 LQKENI. Losses at the gene ends were 5 bases for V and 3 bases for J; bases not matched to a gene: 13. The CDR3 nucleotides read TGTGCCAGCTCATCACAGGGGGCGGGTCCGTCGGACACTGAAGCTTTCTTT. Protein sequence: CASSSQGAGPSDTEAFF.

This clone was observed a few times. The chain employs TRBV4-3 and TRBJ2-4; D is unclear. The length of the CDR3 is 15 residues. V was cut by 0 bases and J by 0 bases, with 6 bases left in between. CDR1 and CDR2 (germline): LGHNA, YSLEER. The CDR3 loop reads CASSQDSLAKNIQYF. The DNA for the CDR3 is TGCGCCAGCAGCCAAGACAGTCTAGCCAAAAACATTCAGTACTTC.

CDR3 nucleotide sequence: TGTGCCAGCAGCCCCGCCCCGGCAGGGGCGATTGGTGAAGCTTTCTTT. It yields the protein CASSPAPAGAIGEAFF. The chain recombines TRBV7-3 with TRBJ1-1; D is possibly TRBD1 (6 bases). The CDR3 extends over 16 amino acids. Germline V gives CDR1 SGHTA, CDR2 FQGTGA. Trimming shortened V by 5 bases and J by 7 bases, and 23 bases separated the two germline ends.

The chain carries TRBV4-3 and TRBJ2-1; maybe TRBD2 (6 bases). The CDR3 sequence is 16 residues long. V lost 3 bases and J 6 bases, leaving 18 bases between the germline ends. Germline CDR1 LGHNA, CDR2 YSLEER. The CDR3, as DNA: TGCGCCAGCAGCCAGCTCCTCCCGGGACTCACCAATGAGCAGTTCTTC. Residues: CASSQLLPGLTNEQFF.

This clone was seen a few times. The chain carries TRBV25-1 and TRBJ2-7; D is uncertain. The V gene's germline CDR1 is MGHDK and CDR2 SYGVNS. The V end was cut by 2 bases, the J end by 1 base, with 12 bases between. This CDR3 is 15 amino acids long. DNA of the CDR3: TGTGCCAGCAGTGAAGGGGTGAGACGGTCCTACGAGCAGTACTTC. This gives the protein CASSEGVRRSYEQYF.

This clone was seen a handful of times. CDR3 bases: TGTGCCAGCAGTTTACCCGGGACGCAGAGCACCGAGCAGTACTTC. It specifies CASSLPGTQSTEQYF. The chain carries TRBV28 and TRBJ2-7; D may be TRBD1 or TRBD2 (5 bases each). The CDR3 extends over 15 amino acids. Germline lookup yields CDR1 MDHEN and CDR2 SYDVKM. V was pared by 2 bases and J by 6 bases, with 17 bases between.

The J gene is TRBJ1-1, the V gene TRBV27, with a possible D match to TRBD1 (6 bases). Germline V gene lookup returns CDR1 MNHEY and CDR2 SMNVEV (reference sequence). This CDR3 spans 14 amino acids. Between the trimmed V and J ends, which lost 2 bases and 5 bases, there was a span of 12 bases. CDR3 sequence: CASSLRGGLTEAFF. The CDR3 DNA reads TGTGCCAGCAGTTTACGGGGGGGGCTTACTGAAGCTTTCTTT.

The chain employs TRBV7-9 and TRBJ2-5; 7 bases agree with TRBD2. This CDR3 has 16 amino acids. J gave up 4 bases and V 5 bases, and 13 bases lay outside the gene matches. Germline CDR1 is SEHNR and CDR2 is FQNEAQ (reference sequence). The CDR3 spells CASSPGRRTSGETQYF. CDR3 DNA: TGTGCCAGCAGCCCGGGTCGACGGACTAGTGGAGAGACCCAGTACTTC.

This clone was observed a handful of times. This chain uses TRBV9 with TRBJ2-2; D gene unclear. Germline assignment: CDR1 SGDLS and CDR2 YYNGEE. Trimming cost V 6 bases and J 6 bases, with 9 bases left between them. The CDR3 is made up of 12 amino acids. The CDR3: CASKTDSGELFF. CDR3 nucleotides: TGTGCCAGCAAAACGGATTCCGGGGAGCTGTTTTTT.

This clone was detected only a few times. The genes are TRBV20-1 and TRBJ2-1; maybe TRBD1 (5 bases). From germline, CDR1 is DFQATT and CDR2 SNEGSKA (reference sequence). Trimming removed 5 bases from V and 4 bases from J, with 6 bases in between. CDR3 size: 11 residues. This CDR3 reads CSASGYNEQFF. The CDR3 nucleotides read TGCAGTGCTTCAGGGTACAATGAGCAGTTCTTC.

This rearrangement joins TRBV9 to TRBJ2-7; 10 bases align to TRBD1. Trimming took 0 bases from V and 5 from J; bases not matched to a gene: 8. The CDR3 consists of 16 residues. CDR1 is SGDLS and CDR2 is YYNGEE in the germline V gene. CDR3 sequence reads: CASSVGVGTGVDEQYF. CDR3 DNA: TGTGCCAGCAGCGTAGGCGTGGGGACAGGGGTCGACGAGCAGTACTTC.

This clone was seen more than once but under ten times. This rearrangement joins TRBV6-6 to TRBJ1-5; no reliable D call. Trimming stripped 7 bases from V and 6 bases from J, with 16 bases between. Germline V lookup: CDR1 MNHNY, CDR2 SVGAGI (reference sequence). The CDR3 contains 14 residues. DNA for the CDR3: TGTGCCAGCACTCAACCCCCGGGAGGTCAGCCCCAGCATTTT. Protein sequence: CASTQPPGGQPQHF.

This clone was picked up a small number of times. V is TRBV6-1 and J is TRBJ1-5, with 9 bases that match TRBD1. V dropped 2 bases and J dropped 0; count of bases not matched to a gene: 2. From germline, CDR1 is MNHNS and CDR2 SASEGT. The CDR3 extends over 16 amino acids. CDR3 amino acids: CASSERDRVSNQPQHF. The CDR3 DNA reads TGTGCCAGCAGTGAACGGGACAGGGTTAGCAATCAGCCCCAGCATTTT.

The chain employs TRBV23-1 and TRBJ2-5; D tentatively reads TRBD1 or TRBD2 (5 bases each). TRBV23-1 is classed as an ORF, of uncertain function. CDR3 size: 17 residues. V was cut by 0 bases and J by 4 bases, with 18 bases left in between. CDR3 in DNA: TGCGCCAGCAGTCAATCTCGCAAGGGGACGTGTGGAGAGACCCAGTACTTC. Translation gives CASSQSRKGTCGETQYF.

This sequence joins TRBV4-3 and TRBJ2-3; no definite D call. Deletions cut 3 bases from V and 6 bases from J, with 13 bases between. This CDR3 comprises 14 residues. CDR1 and CDR2 from the germline V gene are LGHNA and YSLEER. CDR3 sequence reads: CASSHARRADTQYF. CDR3 coding DNA: TGCGCCAGCAGCCACGCCCGAAGAGCTGATACGCAGTATTTT.

This chain joins TRBV9 and TRBJ2-7; tentatively, D is TRBD1 (5 bases). Germline assignment: CDR1 SGDLS and CDR2 YYNGEE. CDR3 size: 18 residues. The V and J ends lost 0 bases and 1 base respectively, with 20 bases between them. The CDR3 protein is CASSVGEHRQRGSYEQYF. DNA of the CDR3: TGTGCCAGCAGCGTAGGGGAACACAGGCAAAGGGGTTCCTACGAGCAGTACTTC. Full variable domain (missing parts from reference TRBV9 and TRBJ2-7): DSGVTQTPKHLITATGQRVTLRCSPRSGDLSVYWYQQSLDQGLQFLIQYYNGEERAKGNILERFSAQQFPDLHSELNLSSLELGDSALYFCASSVGEHRQRGSYEQYFGPGTRLTVT.

This clone occurred a few times. The rearrangement uses TRBV30 and TRBJ2-5; D is ambiguous. Trimming left V 2 bases short and J 5 bases short, with 3 bases between. This CDR3 spans 10 amino acids. CDR1 and CDR2 (germline): GTSNPN, SVGIG (reference sequence). In DNA form, the CDR3 reads TGTGCCTGGAGTCATGAGACCCAGTACTTC. This gives the protein CAWSHETQYF.

The V gene is TRBV9, the J gene TRBJ2-5; D ambiguous. Germline CDR1 reads SGDLS; CDR2 reads YYNGEE. This CDR3 contains 16 residues. V lost 0 bases and J lost 2, with 14 bases in between. CDR3: CASSVGGAYPQETQYF. Here the CDR3 DNA reads TGTGCCAGCAGCGTAGGTGGAGCCTATCCTCAAGAGACCCAGTACTTC.

This clone was seen only a few times. Other DNA sequences within the sample encode an identical CDR3. The CDR3 DNA is TGTGCCAGTAGTATAAGACGGGGGGGATCTGAAGCTTTCTTT. Protein sequence: CASSIRRGGSEAFF. J is TRBJ1-1 and V is TRBV19; TRBD1 is a possible D gene (5 bases). Germline CDR1 and CDR2: LNHDA and SQIVND (reference sequence). This CDR3 is 14 amino acids long. V was pared by 2 bases and J by 6 bases, with 13 bases between.

The chain couples TRBV28 to TRBJ2-1; D uncertain. The germline V gene has CDR1 MDHEN and CDR2 SYDVKM. Trimming removed 1 base from V and 0 bases from J, with 4 bases in between. This CDR3 contains 14 residues. The DNA of the CDR3 is TGTGCCAGCAGTTTATCCAGCTCCTACAATGAGCAGTTCTTC. It specifies CASSLSSSYNEQFF.

The table lists this clone with a count of one. V usage is TRBV30 and J usage is TRBJ1-1, with D unresolved. The CDR3 consists of 13 residues. Germline lookup yields CDR1 GTSNPN and CDR2 SVGIG (reference sequence). Between the trimmed V and J ends, which lost 3 bases and 1 base, there was a span of 9 bases. CDR3 residues: CAWRNGGNTEAFF. In DNA form, the CDR3 reads TGTGCCTGGAGGAATGGAGGGAACACTGAAGCTTTCTTT.

The J gene is TRBJ2-7, the V gene TRBV28; weak D call: TRBD2 (6 bases). This CDR3 region has 12 residues. V gave up 5 bases and J gave up 6 bases, with 11 bases separating them. Germline CDR1 MDHEN, CDR2 SYDVKM. The CDR3 nucleotides are TGTGCCAGCAGTCAGGAGGGGTCCGAGCAGTACTTC. Translating it yields CASSQEGSEQYF.

The sample holds many counts of this clone. The chain carries TRBV10-3 and TRBJ2-1, with 8 bases fitting TRBD1. Germline CDR1 reads ENHRY; CDR2 reads SYGVKD. There are 13 residues in the CDR3. The ends lost 6 bases at V and 4 bases at J; junction bases unmatched: 2. The CDR3 protein is CAIRGTGYNEQFF. CDR3 DNA sequence: TGTGCCATCAGAGGGACAGGTTACAATGAGCAGTTCTTC.